This section outlines one T cell receptor (beta chain) sequence together with its context. What it binds is unknown. The CDR3 has 13 amino acids. This specimen belongs to a study of monozygotic twins with inflammatory bowel disease. Findings of the study overall: Telling different T cell subtypes apart from each other was not possible. The data gave no support to a single strong IBD-associated signal or clonotype.

The quantity of total RNA per TCR library was 3500 ng. Making cDNA involved eight separate reactions per sample. Following a re-call of the 5' RACE reads, TCRdb has one entry per CDR3 protein and lacks DNA. The sample includes 330,000 or so distinct CDR3 sequences. What was sequenced was blood. The receptor comes from a human donor with ulcerative colitis or Crohn's disease, or a healthy co-twin of an affected twin (not recorded which). The chain links TRBV12-3 or TRBV12-4 to TRBJ1-5. CDR3 protein: CASSLSAGQPQHF.